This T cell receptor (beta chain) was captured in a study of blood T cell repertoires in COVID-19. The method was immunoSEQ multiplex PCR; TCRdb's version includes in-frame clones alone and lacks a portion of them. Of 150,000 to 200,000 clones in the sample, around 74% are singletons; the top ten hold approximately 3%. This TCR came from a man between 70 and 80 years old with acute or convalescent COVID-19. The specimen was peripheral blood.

CDR3 coding DNA: TGTGCCAGCAGTGAATCTCCTAGCGGGTACAATGAGCAGTTCTTC. This codes for CASSESPSGYNEQFF. This rearrangement joins TRBV6-1 to TRBJ2-1; 8 nucleotides align to TRBD2. The V gene end was trimmed by 2 bases and the J gene end by 4 bases; junction bases not matched to a gene: 4. Germline CDR1 and CDR2: MNHNS and SASEGT. CDR3 size: 15 residues.